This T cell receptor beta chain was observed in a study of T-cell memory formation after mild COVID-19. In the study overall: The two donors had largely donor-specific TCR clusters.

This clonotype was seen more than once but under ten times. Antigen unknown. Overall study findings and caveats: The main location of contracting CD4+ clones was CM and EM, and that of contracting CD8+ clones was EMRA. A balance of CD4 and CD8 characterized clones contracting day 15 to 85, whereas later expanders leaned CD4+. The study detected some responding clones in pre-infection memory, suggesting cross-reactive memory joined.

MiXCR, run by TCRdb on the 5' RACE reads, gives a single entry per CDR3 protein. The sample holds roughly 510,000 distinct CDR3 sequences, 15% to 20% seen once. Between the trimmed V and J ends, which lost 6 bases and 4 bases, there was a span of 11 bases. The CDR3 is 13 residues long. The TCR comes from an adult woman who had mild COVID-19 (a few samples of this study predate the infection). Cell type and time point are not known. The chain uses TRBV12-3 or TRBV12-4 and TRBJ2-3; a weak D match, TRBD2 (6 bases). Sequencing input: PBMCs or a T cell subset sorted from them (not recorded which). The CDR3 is CASRVSSADTQYF. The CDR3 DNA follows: TGTGCCAGCAGGGTATCTAGCGCAGATACGCAGTATTTT.